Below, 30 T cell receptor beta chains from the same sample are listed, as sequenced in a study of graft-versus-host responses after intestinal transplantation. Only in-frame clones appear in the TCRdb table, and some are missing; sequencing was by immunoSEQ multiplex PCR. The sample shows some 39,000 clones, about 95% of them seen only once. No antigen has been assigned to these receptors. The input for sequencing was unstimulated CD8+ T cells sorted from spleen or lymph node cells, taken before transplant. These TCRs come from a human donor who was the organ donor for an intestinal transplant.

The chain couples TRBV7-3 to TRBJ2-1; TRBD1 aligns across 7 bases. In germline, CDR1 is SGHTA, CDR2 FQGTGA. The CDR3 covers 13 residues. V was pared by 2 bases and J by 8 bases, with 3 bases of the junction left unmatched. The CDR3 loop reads CASSLGTGDEQFF. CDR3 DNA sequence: TGTGCCAGCAGCTTAGGAACAGGGGATGAGCAGTTCTTC.

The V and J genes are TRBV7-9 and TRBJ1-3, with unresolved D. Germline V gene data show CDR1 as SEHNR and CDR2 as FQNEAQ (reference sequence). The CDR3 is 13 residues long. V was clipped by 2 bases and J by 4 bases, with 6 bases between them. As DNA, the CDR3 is TGTGCCAGCAGCTTAAACCCCGGAAACACCATATATTTT. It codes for CASSLNPGNTIYF.

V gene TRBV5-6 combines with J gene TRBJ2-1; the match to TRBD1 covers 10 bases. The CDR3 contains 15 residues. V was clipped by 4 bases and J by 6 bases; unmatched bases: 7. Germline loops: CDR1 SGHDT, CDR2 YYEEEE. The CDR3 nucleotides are TGTGCCAGCAGCGGGGGACAGGGGTGGGGCAATGAGCAGTTCTTC. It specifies CASSGGQGWGNEQFF.

The CDR3 reads CASSYRVLGAYEQYF. CDR3 bases: TGTGCCAGCAGTTATCGGGTGTTGGGGGCCTACGAGCAGTACTTC. The chain is built from TRBV6-6 and TRBJ2-7; either TRBD1 or TRBD2 may supply D (5 bases each). Trimming removed 3 bases from V and 2 bases from J, with 14 bases in between. CDR3 size: 15 residues. Per germline, CDR1 MNHNY and CDR2 SVGAGI (reference sequence).

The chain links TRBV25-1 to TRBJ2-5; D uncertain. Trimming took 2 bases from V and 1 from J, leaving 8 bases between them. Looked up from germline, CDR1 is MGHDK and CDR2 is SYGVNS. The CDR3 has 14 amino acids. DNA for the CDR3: TGTGCCAGCAGTGAACACTCATTCCAAGAGACCCAGTACTTC. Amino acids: CASSEHSFQETQYF.

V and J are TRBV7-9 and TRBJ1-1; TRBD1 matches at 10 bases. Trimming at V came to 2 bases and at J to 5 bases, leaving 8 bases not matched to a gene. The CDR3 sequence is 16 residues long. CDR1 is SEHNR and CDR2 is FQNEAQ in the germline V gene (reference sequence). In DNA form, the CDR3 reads TGTGCCAGCAGCTTAATCGGGGACAGGGGTGGAACTGAAGCTTTCTTT. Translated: CASSLIGDRGGTEAFF.

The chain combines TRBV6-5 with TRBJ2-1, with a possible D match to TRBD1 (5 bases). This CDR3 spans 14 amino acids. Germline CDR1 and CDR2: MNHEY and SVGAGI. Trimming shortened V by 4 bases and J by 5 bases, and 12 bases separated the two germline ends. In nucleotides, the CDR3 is TGTGCCAGCAGTTTCGTGCAGGGCCACAATGAGCAGTTCTTC. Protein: CASSFVQGHNEQFF.

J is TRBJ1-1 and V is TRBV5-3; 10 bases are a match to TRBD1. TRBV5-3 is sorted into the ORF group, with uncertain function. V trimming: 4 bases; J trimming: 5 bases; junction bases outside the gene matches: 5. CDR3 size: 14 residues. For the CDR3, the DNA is TGTGCCAGAAGCCCGGGGACAGGGGCGACTGAAGCTTTCTTT. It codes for CARSPGTGATEAFF.

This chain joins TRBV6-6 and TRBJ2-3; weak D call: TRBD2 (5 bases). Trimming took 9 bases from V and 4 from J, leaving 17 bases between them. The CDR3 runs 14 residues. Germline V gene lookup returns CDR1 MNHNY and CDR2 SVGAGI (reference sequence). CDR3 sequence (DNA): TGTGCCAGTCTCCGGGATTATGGGCCAGATACGCAGTATTTT. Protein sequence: CASLRDYGPDTQYF.

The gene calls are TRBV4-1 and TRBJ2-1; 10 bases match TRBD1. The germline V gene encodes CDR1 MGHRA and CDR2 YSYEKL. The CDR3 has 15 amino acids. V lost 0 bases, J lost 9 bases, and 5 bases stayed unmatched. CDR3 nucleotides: TGCGCCAGCAGCCAAGAATTGACAGGGGGCATTGAGCAGTTCTTC. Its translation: CASSQELTGGIEQFF.

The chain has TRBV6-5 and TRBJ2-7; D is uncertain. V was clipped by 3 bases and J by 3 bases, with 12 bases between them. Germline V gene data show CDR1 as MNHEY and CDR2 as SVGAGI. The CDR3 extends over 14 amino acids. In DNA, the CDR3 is TGTGCCAGCAGTTATACCGCTGCTGACTACGAGCAGTACTTC. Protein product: CASSYTAADYEQYF.

This CDR3 is CASSYSAGGPELFF. CDR3 DNA: TGTGCCAGCAGTTACTCGGCGGGGGGGCCGGAGCTGTTTTTT. This chain links TRBV6-5 with TRBJ2-2, with TRBD2 identical over 9 bases. CDR1 is MNHEY and CDR2 is SVGAGI in the germline V gene. J was trimmed by 10 bases and V by 0 bases; bases with no gene match: 3. The CDR3 extends over 14 amino acids.

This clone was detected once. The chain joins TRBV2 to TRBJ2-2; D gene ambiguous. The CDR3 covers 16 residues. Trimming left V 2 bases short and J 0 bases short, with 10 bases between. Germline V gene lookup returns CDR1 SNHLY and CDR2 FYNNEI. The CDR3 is CASSESYTANTGELFF. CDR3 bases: TGTGCCAGCAGTGAAAGTTACACCGCGAACACCGGGGAGCTGTTTTTT.

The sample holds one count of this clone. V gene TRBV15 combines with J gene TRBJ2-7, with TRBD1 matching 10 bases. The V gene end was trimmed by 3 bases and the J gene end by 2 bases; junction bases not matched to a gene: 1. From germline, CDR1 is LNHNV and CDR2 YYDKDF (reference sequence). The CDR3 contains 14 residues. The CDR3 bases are TGTGCCACCAGCAGGGGGACAGGGGCCTACGAGCAGTACTTC. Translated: CATSRGTGAYEQYF.

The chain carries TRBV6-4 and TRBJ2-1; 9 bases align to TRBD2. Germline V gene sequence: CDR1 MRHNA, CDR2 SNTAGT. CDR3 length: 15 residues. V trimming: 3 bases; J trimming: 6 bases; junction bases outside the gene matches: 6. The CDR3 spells CASSELAGAGNEQFF. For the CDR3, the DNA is TGTGCCAGCAGTGAATTAGCGGGGGCGGGCAATGAGCAGTTCTTC.

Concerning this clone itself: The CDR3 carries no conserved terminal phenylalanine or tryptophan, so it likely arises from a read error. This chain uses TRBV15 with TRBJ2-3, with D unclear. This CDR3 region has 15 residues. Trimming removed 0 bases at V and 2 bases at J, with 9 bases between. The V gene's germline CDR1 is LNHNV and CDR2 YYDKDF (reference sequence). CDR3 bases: TGTGCCACCAGCAGAGACAAGTTTAACACAGATACGCAGTATCTT. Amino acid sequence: CATSRDKFNTDTQYL.

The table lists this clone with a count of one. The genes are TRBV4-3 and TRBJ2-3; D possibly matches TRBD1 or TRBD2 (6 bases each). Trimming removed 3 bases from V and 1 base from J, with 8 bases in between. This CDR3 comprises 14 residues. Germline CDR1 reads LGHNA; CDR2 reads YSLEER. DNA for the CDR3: TGCGCCAGCAGCCAGGGGGGCGGCACAGATACGCAGTATTTT. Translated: CASSQGGGTDTQYF.

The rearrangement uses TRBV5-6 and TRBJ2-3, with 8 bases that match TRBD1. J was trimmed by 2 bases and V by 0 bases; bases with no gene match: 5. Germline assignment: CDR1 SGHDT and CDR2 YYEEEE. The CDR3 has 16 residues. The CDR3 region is CASSLAWTGNTDTQYF. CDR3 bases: TGTGCCAGCAGCTTGGCGTGGACAGGGAACACAGATACGCAGTATTTT.

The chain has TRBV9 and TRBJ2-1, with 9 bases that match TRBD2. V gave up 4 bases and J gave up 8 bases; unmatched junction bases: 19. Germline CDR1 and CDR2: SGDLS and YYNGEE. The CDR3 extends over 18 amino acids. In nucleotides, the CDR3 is TGTGCCAGCAGCCATCCGGGACTAGCTTCCCGGATACACGATGAGCAGTTCTTC. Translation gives CASSHPGLASRIHDEQFF.

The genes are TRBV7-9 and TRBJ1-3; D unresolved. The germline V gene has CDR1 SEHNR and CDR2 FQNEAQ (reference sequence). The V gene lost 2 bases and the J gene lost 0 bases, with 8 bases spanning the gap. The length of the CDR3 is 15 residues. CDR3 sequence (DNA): TGTGCCAGCAGCTTATTGGAGGTCTCTGGAAACACCATATATTTT. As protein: CASSLLEVSGNTIYF.

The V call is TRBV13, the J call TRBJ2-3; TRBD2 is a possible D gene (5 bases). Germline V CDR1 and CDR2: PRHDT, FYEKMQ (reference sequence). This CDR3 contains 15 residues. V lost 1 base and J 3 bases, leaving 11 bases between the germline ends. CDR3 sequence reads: CASSLAVRGTDTQYF. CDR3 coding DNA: TGTGCCAGCAGCTTAGCGGTACGGGGTACAGATACGCAGTATTTT.

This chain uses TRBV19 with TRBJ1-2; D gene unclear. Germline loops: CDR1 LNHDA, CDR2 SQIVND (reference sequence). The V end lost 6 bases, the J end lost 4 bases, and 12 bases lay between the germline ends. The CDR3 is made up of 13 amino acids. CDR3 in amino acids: CASRREESYGYTF. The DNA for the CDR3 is TGTGCCAGTAGACGGGAGGAGAGCTATGGCTACACCTTC. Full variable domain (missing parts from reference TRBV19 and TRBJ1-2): DGGITQSPKYLFRKEGQNVTLSCEQNLNHDAMYWYRQDPGQGLRLIYYSQIVNDFQKGDIAEGYSVSREKKESFPLTVTSAQKNPTAFYLCASRREESYGYTFGSGTRLTVV.

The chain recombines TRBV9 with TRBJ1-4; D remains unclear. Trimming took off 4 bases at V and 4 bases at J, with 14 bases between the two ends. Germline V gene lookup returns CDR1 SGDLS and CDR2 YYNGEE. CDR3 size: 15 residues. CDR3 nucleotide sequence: TGTGCCAGCAGCACGACGGGCAGCTATAATGAAAAACTGTTTTTT. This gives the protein CASSTTGSYNEKLFF. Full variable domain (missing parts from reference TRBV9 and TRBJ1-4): DSGVTQTPKHLITATGQRVTLRCSPRSGDLSVYWYQQSLDQGLQFLIQYYNGEERAKGNILERFSAQQFPDLHSELNLSSLELGDSALYFCASSTTGSYNEKLFFGSGTQLSVL.

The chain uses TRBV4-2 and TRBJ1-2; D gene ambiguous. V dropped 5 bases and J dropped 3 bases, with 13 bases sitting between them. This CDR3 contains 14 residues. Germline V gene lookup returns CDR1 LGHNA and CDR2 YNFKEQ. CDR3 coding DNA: TGTGCCAGCAGCGGTGGTTGGGAAGACTATGGCTACACCTTC. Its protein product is CASSGGWEDYGYTF.

For the CDR3, the DNA is TGTGCCAGCAGCTTGATCGGGGGCGGTGGCTACACCTTC. Protein: CASSLIGGGGYTF. The chain has TRBV7-9 and TRBJ1-2; the D gene is possibly TRBD1 (6 bases). This CDR3 is 13 amino acids long. Trimming removed 3 bases from V and 7 bases from J, with 12 bases in between. Germline loops: CDR1 SEHNR, CDR2 FQNEAQ (reference sequence).

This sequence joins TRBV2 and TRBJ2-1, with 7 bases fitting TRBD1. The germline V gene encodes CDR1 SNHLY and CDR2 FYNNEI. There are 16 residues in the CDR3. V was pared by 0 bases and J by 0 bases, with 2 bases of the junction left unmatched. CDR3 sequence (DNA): TGTGCCAGCAGTGAAGCGACAGGGAGCTCCTACAATGAGCAGTTCTTC. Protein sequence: CASSEATGSSYNEQFF.

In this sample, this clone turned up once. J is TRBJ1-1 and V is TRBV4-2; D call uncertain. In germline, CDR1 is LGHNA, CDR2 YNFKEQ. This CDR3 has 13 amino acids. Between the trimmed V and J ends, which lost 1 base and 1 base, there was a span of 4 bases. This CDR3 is CASSQVGNTEAFF. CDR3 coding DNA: TGTGCCAGCAGCCAAGTTGGGAACACTGAAGCTTTCTTT.

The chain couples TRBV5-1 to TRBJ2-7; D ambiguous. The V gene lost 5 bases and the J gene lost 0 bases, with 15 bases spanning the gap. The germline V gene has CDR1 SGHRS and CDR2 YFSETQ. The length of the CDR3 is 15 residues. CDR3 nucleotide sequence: TGCGCCAGCAGGTGGGGTACGGCGAGCTCCTACGAGCAGTACTTC. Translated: CASRWGTASSYEQYF.

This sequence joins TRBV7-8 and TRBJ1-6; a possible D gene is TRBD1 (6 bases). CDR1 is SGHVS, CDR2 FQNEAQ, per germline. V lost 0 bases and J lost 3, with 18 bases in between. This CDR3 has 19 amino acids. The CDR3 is CASSLAYQTGVNYNSPLHF. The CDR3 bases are TGTGCCAGCAGCTTAGCGTACCAGACAGGAGTCAACTATAATTCACCCCTCCACTTT. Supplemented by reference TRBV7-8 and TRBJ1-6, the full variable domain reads GAGVSQSPRYKVAKRGQDVALRCDPISGHVSLFWYQQALGQGPEFLTYFQNEAQLDKSGLPSDRFFAERPEGSVSTLKIQRTQQEDSAVYLCASSLAYQTGVNYNSPLHFGNGTRLTVT.

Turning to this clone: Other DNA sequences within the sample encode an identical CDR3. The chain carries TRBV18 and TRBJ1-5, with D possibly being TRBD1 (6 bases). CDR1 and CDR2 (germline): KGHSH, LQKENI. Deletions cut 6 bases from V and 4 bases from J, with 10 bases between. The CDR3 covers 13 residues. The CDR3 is CASSFTGNQPQHF. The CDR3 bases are TGTGCCAGCTCCTTCACAGGGAATCAGCCCCAGCATTTT.